Below are 22 T cell receptor beta chains sequenced from a single sample in a study of vaccination effects on CD4 cells after COVID-19. Using viral peptide pools, the ViraFEST assay grew out antigen-specific CD4+ T cells prior to sequencing. CD4+ T cells were isolated after around 10 days of culture. Assay used: immunoSEQ multiplex PCR; TCRdb lists only in-frame clones, some missing. Of tens of thousands of clones in the sample, around four fifths are singletons; the top ten hold under 2%. Which antigens these TCRs recognize remains unknown. The material sequenced was CD4+ T cells from PBMCs cultured with HCoV-229E spike peptides, taken before COVID-19 vaccination. These receptors were taken from a human donor who received a COVID-19 vaccine.

The chain uses TRBV6-2 or TRBV6-3 and TRBJ1-5; maybe TRBD1 (6 bases). The V end lost 6 bases, the J end lost 2 bases, and 11 bases lay between the germline ends. Germline V gene data show CDR1 as MNHEY and CDR2 as SVGEGT. The CDR3 spans 14 residues. In DNA form, the CDR3 reads TGTGCCAGCAGCCAGGGGAACGGCAATCAGCCCCAGCATTTT. Protein sequence: CASSQGNGNQPQHF.

The J gene is TRBJ1-3, the V gene TRBV15; D is undetermined. The CDR3 totals 16 residues. Germline values: CDR1 LNHNV, CDR2 YYDKDF (reference sequence). Deletions cut 0 bases from V and 0 bases from J, with 9 bases between. CDR3 residues: CATSRDQVVSGNTIYF. The DNA for the CDR3 is TGTGCCACCAGCAGAGACCAAGTAGTCTCTGGAAACACCATATATTTT.

The CDR3 loop is CASSVQGGIGDTQYF. The CDR3 region has the DNA TGCGCCAGCAGCGTACAGGGCGGGATAGGAGATACGCAGTATTTT. The rearrangement joins TRBV10-1 to TRBJ2-3; D may correspond to TRBD1 or TRBD2 (6 bases each). The CDR3 contains 15 residues. Germline values: CDR1 WNHNN, CDR2 SYGVQD (reference sequence). V was cut by 6 bases and J by 5 bases, with 18 bases left in between.

In this sample, this clone turned up a few times. This CDR3 is CASSLFAGGNQPQHF. CDR3 coding DNA: TGCGCCAGCAGCTTGTTTGCAGGGGGCAATCAGCCCCAGCATTTT. The chain uses TRBV5-1 and TRBJ1-5, with a weak D call TRBD1 (6 bases). The V and J ends lost 1 base and 2 bases respectively, with 10 bases between them. The CDR3 length is 15 residues. CDR1 and CDR2 (germline): SGHRS, YFSETQ.

The chain uses TRBV7-2 and TRBJ2-6; D is uncertain. The V end was cut by 6 bases, the J end by 3 bases, with 15 bases between. Germline-derived CDR1 and CDR2 are SGHTA and FQGNSA. This CDR3 is 16 amino acids long. The DNA of the CDR3 is TGTGCCAGCAGAGGGCAACTCCTGGGTGGGGCCAACGTCCTGACTTTC. As protein: CASRGQLLGGANVLTF.

V gene TRBV5-5 combines with J gene TRBJ2-3, with D hard to call. Trimming removed 5 bases at V and 6 bases at J, with 19 bases between. This CDR3 contains 15 residues. Germline assignment: CDR1 SGHKS and CDR2 YYEKEE (reference sequence). CDR3 sequence reads: CASSSSDRIKDTQYF. The DNA for the CDR3 is TGTGCCAGCAGTTCATCTGACCGGATAAAGGATACGCAGTATTTT. Full variable domain (remainder filled in from reference TRBV5-5 and TRBJ2-3): DAGVTQSPTHLIKTRGQQVTLRCSPISGHKSVSWYQQVLGQGPQFIFQYYEKEERGRGNFPDRFSARQFPNYSSELNVNALLLGDSALYLCASSSSDRIKDTQYFGPGTRLTVL.

V and J are TRBV27 and TRBJ2-7; unclear D gene. V was clipped by 4 bases and J by 2 bases, with 12 bases between them. The CDR3 has 14 amino acids. Germline CDR1 and CDR2: MNHEY and SMNVEV (reference sequence). CDR3 protein: CASSSRVGAYEQYV. The CDR3 DNA reads TGTGCCAGCAGTTCTCGGGTCGGAGCCTACGAGCAGTACGTC.

This chain uses TRBV5-4 with TRBJ2-3; D perhaps matches TRBD2 (6 bases). The germline V gene encodes CDR1 SGHNT and CDR2 YYREEE (reference sequence). Between the trimmed V and J ends, which lost 2 bases and 3 bases, there was a span of 16 bases. The CDR3 runs to 16 residues. CDR3 DNA: TGTGCCAGCAGCTTAGGCGTCGGGGGATTTACAGATACGCAGTATTTT. It translates to CASSLGVGGFTDTQYF.

J is TRBJ2-3 and V is TRBV5-4, with 8 positions matching TRBD1. CDR1 is SGHNT and CDR2 is YYREEE in the germline V gene (reference sequence). CDR3 length equals 18 residues. V was pared by 2 bases and J by 1 base, with 12 bases of the junction left unmatched. For the CDR3, the DNA is TGTGCCAGCAGCTTCAAAACAGGGGGAGGAATTGGCACAGATACGCAGTATTTT. This translates into CASSFKTGGGIGTDTQYF.

The V call is TRBV5-5, the J call TRBJ2-3, with unresolved D. The ends were cut back, 2 bases at V and 2 bases at J, with 9 bases in the middle. Germline values: CDR1 SGHKS, CDR2 YYEKEE (reference sequence). The CDR3 has 14 residues. CDR3 loop: CASSLDISTDTQYF. The CDR3, as DNA: TGTGCCAGCAGCTTAGACATATCCACAGATACGCAGTATTTT.

The chain links TRBV18 to TRBJ2-5; 10 bases line up with TRBD1. The V gene end was trimmed by 6 bases and the J gene end by 2 bases; junction bases not matched to a gene: 6. The germline CDR1 and CDR2 sequences are KGHSH and LQKENI. This CDR3 comprises 15 residues. CDR3: CASSPPGQGQETQYF. CDR3 nucleotide sequence: TGTGCCAGCTCGCCCCCGGGACAGGGGCAAGAGACCCAGTACTTC.

The rearrangement links TRBV5-1 to TRBJ2-5, with 7 positions matching TRBD1. CDR3 size: 16 residues. The V and J ends lost 0 bases and 3 bases, in that order; junction bases with no gene match: 8. The germline V gene has CDR1 SGHRS and CDR2 YFSETQ. CDR3 in amino acids: CASSLVFRGSKETQYF. The CDR3 DNA reads as TGCGCCAGCAGCTTGGTTTTCAGGGGGTCGAAAGAGACCCAGTACTTC. The whole variable domain, filled in from reference TRBV5-1 and TRBJ2-5, reads KAGVTQTPRYLIKTRGQQVTLSCSPISGHRSVSWYQQTPGQGLQFLFEYFSETQRNKGNFPGRFSGRQFSNSRSEMNVSTLELGDSALYLCASSLVFRGSKETQYFGPGTRLLVL.

The chain links TRBV5-4 to TRBJ2-1, with D possibly being TRBD2 (6 bases). The V end was cut by 7 bases, the J end by 0 bases, with 14 bases between. The CDR3 has 15 amino acids. Germline V lookup: CDR1 SGHNT, CDR2 YYREEE (reference sequence). CDR3: CASPGWGDSYNEQFF. The CDR3 DNA is TGTGCCAGCCCGGGGTGGGGGGACTCCTACAATGAGCAGTTCTTC.

The chain carries TRBV19 and TRBJ1-1, with TRBD1 matching 8 bases. V lost 6 bases, J lost 3 bases, and 9 bases stayed unmatched. Germline-derived CDR1 and CDR2 are LNHDA and SQIVND (reference sequence). The CDR3 loop spans 15 amino acids. CDR3 sequence: CASSPGRGLDTEAFF. The DNA of the CDR3 is TGTGCCAGTAGCCCAGGCAGGGGGCTCGACACTGAAGCTTTCTTT.

This chain connects TRBV18 to TRBJ2-1, with D possibly being TRBD1 (6 bases). The ends were cut back, 5 bases at V and 9 bases at J, with 11 bases in the middle. The CDR3 totals 12 residues. In germline, CDR1 is KGHSH, CDR2 LQKENI. CDR3 loop: CASSSTGFEQFF. The CDR3 region has the DNA TGTGCCAGCTCATCAACAGGGTTTGAGCAGTTCTTC.

The genes are TRBV11-2 and TRBJ2-5, with 7 positions matching TRBD2. Germline trimming cut 5 bases from V and 5 bases from J; bases unmatched to any gene: 11. Germline CDR1 is SGHAT and CDR2 is FQNNGV. This CDR3 is built from 15 residues. CDR3 in DNA: TGTGCCAGCAGCGGGGGAGGCTGGGAGGGGGAGACCCAGTACTTC. This encodes CASSGGGWEGETQYF.

The chain employs TRBV27 and TRBJ1-2, with 7 bases fitting TRBD1. This CDR3 has 12 residues. Germline CDR1 MNHEY, CDR2 SMNVEV (reference sequence). V was pared by 5 bases and J by 7 bases, with 4 bases of the junction left unmatched. The CDR3 reads CASSARDSGYTF. CDR3 DNA sequence: TGTGCCAGCAGTGCCCGGGACAGTGGCTACACCTTC.

The genes are TRBV6-6 and TRBJ1-4; a possible D gene is TRBD1 (6 bases). The germline gives CDR1 MNHNY, CDR2 SVGAGI (reference sequence). The V end lost 3 bases, the J end lost 7 bases, and 18 bases lay between the germline ends. This CDR3 region has 16 residues. CDR3: CASSYNRAGESEKLFF. The CDR3, as DNA: TGTGCCAGCAGTTATAACCGAGCAGGGGAAAGTGAAAAACTGTTTTTT.

CDR3 DNA sequence: TGCGCCAGCAGCCCCCCGGGACAGGGGAGGGTCAAAAACATTCAGTACTTC. Protein: CASSPPGQGRVKNIQYF. The V call is TRBV4-1, the J call TRBJ2-4; the match to TRBD1 covers 10 bases. This CDR3 is built from 17 residues. With V trimmed by 4 bases and J by 3 bases, 9 bases remained unmatched. Per germline, CDR1 MGHRA and CDR2 YSYEKL.

V gene TRBV27 combines with J gene TRBJ1-3; the D is unclear. The CDR3 extends over 14 amino acids. Germline V lookup: CDR1 MNHEY, CDR2 SMNVEV (reference sequence). V was shortened by 4 bases and J by 0 bases, with 7 bases between the two germline ends. The CDR3 protein is CASSSISSGNTIYF. The CDR3 DNA follows: TGTGCCAGCAGTTCGATTAGCTCTGGAAACACCATATATTTT.

This clone was seen more than once but under ten times. The chain recombines TRBV27 with TRBJ1-2; no reliable D call. CDR1 is MNHEY and CDR2 is SMNVEV in the germline V gene (reference sequence). This CDR3 contains 12 residues. The V end lost 4 bases, the J end lost 3 bases, and 6 bases lay between the germline ends. The CDR3 DNA sequence: TGTGCCAGCAGTTCAGCTGACTATGGCTACACCTTC. This encodes CASSSADYGYTF.

The chain carries TRBV6-1 and TRBJ2-4; unclear D gene. Trimming removed 0 bases at V and 7 bases at J, with 4 bases between. CDR1 and CDR2 (germline): MNHNS, SASEGT. The CDR3 extends over 12 amino acids. The CDR3 DNA sequence: TGTGCCAGCAGTGAAGCGCGGAACATTCAGTACTTC. Translating gives CASSEARNIQYF.